A single T cell receptor (beta chain) is shown here with its context. What it recognizes is unknown. Measured with immunoSEQ multiplex PCR; TCRdb has only the in-frame clones, and not every one. The sample shows 100,000 to 110,000 clones, just under 90% of them seen only once. This entry comes from a study of T cell responses to AZD1222 COVID-19 vaccine. Overall study context: Second doses that came at about 4 or about 12 weeks were put together.

CDR1 and CDR2 (germline): KGHDR, SFDVKD. This CDR3 has 12 residues. Study-wide findings and caveats: Recipients of AZD1222 seropositive at baseline numbered only 5 or 6. CD4 TCRs linked to vaccination spanned spike, dominating at 160-218 and 743-854. As reported, nearly half of all spike-specific TCRs target variant regions that are unmutated.

The V call is TRBV24-1, the J call TRBJ2-2, with a weak D call TRBD2 (7 bases). Sequences were derived from peripheral blood, sampled on day 0 of AZD1222 vaccination. This receptor was obtained from an adult in good health. The CDR3 protein is CAARGLTGELFF. DNA for the CDR3: TGTGCGGCGCGGGGGCTGACCGGGGAGCTGTTTTTT.